These 15 T cell receptor beta chains originate from one sample sequenced in a study of human T cells and chemical hapten exposure. Time point described: patch test 3, about 24 weeks after DPC sensitization. Treatment of the sample: therapeutic diphenylcyclopropenone sensitization with weekly scalp DPC. TCRdb recomputed calls from the RACE reads with MiXCR, one row per CDR3 protein. The table includes more than 150,000 distinct CDR3 sequences, about 25% detected once. The material sequenced was whole blood, taken in connection with sensitization to the hapten diphenylcyclopropenone (DPC). The receptors come from a woman in her thirties or forties with alopecia areata. Some clones in this sample may be carry-over from other donors' samples.

As for this clonotype: The junction departs from the called germline gene at one end, perhaps through a read error. The chain couples TRBV7-2 to TRBJ1-1, with a weak D call TRBD1 (5 bases). This CDR3 region has 14 residues. Per germline, CDR1 SGHTA and CDR2 FQGNSA. The CDR3 region has the DNA TGTGCCGGCAGCCCCTTTCAGGGGAACACTGAAGCTTTCTTT. Its protein product is CAGSPFQGNTEAFF.

The J gene is TRBJ2-2, the V gene TRBV9, with D perhaps TRBD1 (6 bases). Per germline, CDR1 SGDLS and CDR2 YYNGEE. The CDR3 is made up of 14 amino acids. V was trimmed by 2 bases and J by 5 bases, leaving 10 bases between them. The CDR3 coding sequence is TGTGCCAGCAGCGTGGATGGACAGACCGGGGAGCTGTTTTTT. This gives the protein CASSVDGQTGELFF.

On this clonotype itself: The junction differs from germline at one of its ends, possibly a read error. The chain employs TRBV29-1 and TRBJ1-5, with 8 nucleotides matching TRBD1. CDR1 is SQVTM and CDR2 is ANQGSEA in the germline V gene. The CDR3 spans 14 residues. The CDR3 bases are TGCAGCGTCACCACAGGGGGAGGGGATCAGCCCCGGCATTTT. Residues: CSVTTGGGDQPRHF.

The gene calls are TRBV6-6 and TRBJ1-5; D perhaps matches TRBD1 (6 bases). CDR1 MNHNY and CDR2 SVGAGI come from the germline V gene (reference sequence). CDR3 length equals 14 residues. V lost 8 bases and J 3 bases, leaving 14 bases between the germline ends. CDR3 sequence: CASEGTTTNQPQHF. The CDR3 DNA is TGTGCCAGCGAAGGGACAACTACCAATCAGCCCCAGCATTTT.

The chain carries TRBV4-3 and TRBJ2-1; D is perhaps TRBD1 or TRBD2 (5 bases each). The CDR3 contains 18 residues. V was trimmed by 3 bases and J by 10 bases, leaving 28 bases between them. The germline gives CDR1 LGHNA, CDR2 YSLEER. The CDR3 loop reads CASSQVLGTLDTSGEQFF. In DNA form, the CDR3 reads TGCGCCAGCAGCCAGGTGTTAGGGACCCTGGACACATCAGGGGAGCAGTTCTTC.

This clonotype was detected only a few times. The V gene is TRBV20-1, the J gene TRBJ1-5; D unresolved. Trimming stripped 1 base from V and 3 bases from J, with 4 bases between. The CDR3 loop spans 12 amino acids. Germline CDR1 reads DFQATT; CDR2 reads SNEGSKA (reference sequence). As DNA, the CDR3 is TGCAGTGCTAGAGCCCCCAATCAGCCCCAGCATTTT. The encoded protein is CSARAPNQPQHF.

This clonotype was recorded only once. The CDR3 bases are TGTGCCGGAAAGACTAGCGCTTCCTACGAGCAGTACTTC. This gives the protein CAGKTSASYEQYF. The V call is TRBV2, the J call TRBJ2-7; 8 positions agree with TRBD2. The CDR3 is 13 amino acids. Trimming at V came to 11 bases and at J to 1 base, leaving 7 bases not matched to a gene. Germline CDR1 and CDR2: SNHLY and FYNNEI.

This clonotype has a handful of counts. The chain links TRBV7-2 to TRBJ2-3; no firm D call. The germline V gene has CDR1 SGHTA and CDR2 FQGNSA. V was pared by 5 bases and J by 2 bases, with 11 bases between. This CDR3 comprises 14 residues. CDR3 in amino acids: CASSVDDFTDTQYF. DNA for the CDR3: TGTGCCAGCAGCGTAGACGACTTCACAGATACGCAGTATTTT.

The genes are TRBV7-2 and TRBJ1-3; D ambiguous. This CDR3 is built from 14 residues. Trimming removed 2 bases from V and 4 bases from J, with 9 bases in between. The V gene's germline CDR1 is SGHTA and CDR2 FQGNSA. CDR3 protein: CASSLHLTGNTIYF. The CDR3, as DNA: TGTGCCAGCAGCTTACACCTGACAGGAAACACCATATATTTT.

This clonotype was seen a handful of times. This rearrangement joins TRBV2 to TRBJ1-3; 7 bases agree with TRBD1. Germline CDR1 is SNHLY and CDR2 is FYNNEI. There are 14 residues in the CDR3. Trimming took 6 bases from V and 2 from J; bases not matched to a gene: 4. Here the CDR3 DNA reads TGTGCCAGCAGCGGGGACAGAACTGGAAACACCATATATTTT. The encoded protein is CASSGDRTGNTIYF.

The chain employs TRBV29-1 and TRBJ1-6, with D perhaps matching TRBD1 (6 bases). V was trimmed by 7 bases and J by 7 bases, leaving 17 bases between them. The CDR3 covers 14 residues. Germline V CDR1 and CDR2: SQVTM, ANQGSEA. The CDR3 sequence: CSARLSGTNSPLHF. CDR3 DNA sequence: TGCAGCGCCAGACTCTCCGGGACAAATTCACCCCTCCACTTT.

In this sample, this clonotype turned up a few times. The genes are TRBV20-1 and TRBJ2-7; D may be TRBD2 (6 bases). Germline lookup yields CDR1 DFQATT and CDR2 SNEGSKA (reference sequence). This CDR3 is 16 amino acids long. Trimming stripped 0 bases from V and 4 bases from J, with 19 bases between. CDR3 coding DNA: TGCAGTGCTAGAGATGTCATCCGGGGAGGAGGTTACGAGCAGTACTTC. It encodes CSARDVIRGGGYEQYF.

This clonotype appeared many times. The rearrangement joins TRBV29-1 to TRBJ2-7; D is perhaps TRBD1 or TRBD2 (5 bases each). The CDR3 has 11 residues. Between the trimmed V and J ends, which lost 5 bases and 9 bases, there was a span of 14 bases. Germline V gives CDR1 SQVTM, CDR2 ANQGSEA. CDR3 nucleotide sequence: TGCAGCGTTTATGATGGGGGTGTGCAGTACTTC. Encoded protein: CSVYDGGVQYF.

In its sample, this clonotype was seen a few times. The chain uses TRBV7-6 and TRBJ1-1; maybe TRBD1 (5 bases). Germline loops: CDR1 SGHVS, CDR2 FNYEAQ. With 5 bases removed from V and 6 bases from J, the gap between germline ends came to 19 bases. The CDR3 extends over 15 amino acids. The CDR3 protein is CASSPTGGFLSEAFF. The DNA for the CDR3 is TGTGCCAGCAGCCCCACGGGGGGATTCCTGTCTGAAGCTTTCTTT.

This clonotype came up a few times. V gene TRBV18 combines with J gene TRBJ1-2, with a possible D match to TRBD1 (6 bases). The CDR3 sequence is 14 residues long. In germline, CDR1 is KGHSH, CDR2 LQKENI. The V and J ends lost 0 bases and 7 bases respectively, with 12 bases between them. The CDR3 DNA is TGTGCCAGCTCACCACCGATAGGGGGTGGTGGCTACACCTTC. Translated: CASSPPIGGGGYTF.